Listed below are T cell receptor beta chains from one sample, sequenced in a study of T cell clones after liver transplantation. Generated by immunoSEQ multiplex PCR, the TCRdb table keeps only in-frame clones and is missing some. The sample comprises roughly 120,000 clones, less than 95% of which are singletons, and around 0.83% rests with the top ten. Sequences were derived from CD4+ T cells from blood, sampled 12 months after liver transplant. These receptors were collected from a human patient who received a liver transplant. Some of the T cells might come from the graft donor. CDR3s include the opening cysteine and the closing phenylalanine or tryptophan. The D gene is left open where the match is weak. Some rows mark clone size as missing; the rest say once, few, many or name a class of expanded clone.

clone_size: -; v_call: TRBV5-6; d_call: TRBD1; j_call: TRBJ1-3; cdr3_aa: CASSRWTGEGTIYF; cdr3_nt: TGTGCCAGCAGCCGGTGGACAGGGGAGGGCACCATATATTTT
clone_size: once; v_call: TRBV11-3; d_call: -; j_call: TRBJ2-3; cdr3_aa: CASSFDRGIRADTQYF; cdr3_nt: TGTGCCAGCAGCTTTGACCGGGGTATTAGAGCAGATACGCAGTATTTT
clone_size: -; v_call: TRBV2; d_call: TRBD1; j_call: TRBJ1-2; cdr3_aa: CASSEGQLANYGYTF; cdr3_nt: TGTGCCAGCAGTGAGGGACAGTTAGCTAACTATGGCTACACCTTC
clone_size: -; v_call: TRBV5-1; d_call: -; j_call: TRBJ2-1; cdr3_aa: CASRVAGSHEQFF; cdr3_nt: TGCGCCAGCCGCGTCGCAGGGAGCCATGAGCAGTTCTTC
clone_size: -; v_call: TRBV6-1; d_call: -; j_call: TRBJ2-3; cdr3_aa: CASGTFKGQTDTQYF; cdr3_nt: TGTGCCAGCGGGACATTCAAGGGGCAGACAGATACGCAGTATTTT
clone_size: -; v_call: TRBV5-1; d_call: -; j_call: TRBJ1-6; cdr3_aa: CASSLPTAVGGSPLHF; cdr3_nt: TGCGCCAGCAGCCTCCCGACGGCGGTTGGAGGTTCACCCCTCCACTTT
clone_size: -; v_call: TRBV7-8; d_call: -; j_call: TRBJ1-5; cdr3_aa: CASSLLLTGSQPQHF; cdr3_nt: TGTGCCAGCAGCTTACTCCTTACGGGGTCTCAGCCCCAGCATTTT
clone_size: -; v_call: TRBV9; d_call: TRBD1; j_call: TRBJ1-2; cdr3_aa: CASSVGQGKGYGYTF; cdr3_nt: TGTGCCAGCAGCGTAGGACAGGGAAAGGGCTATGGCTACACCTTC
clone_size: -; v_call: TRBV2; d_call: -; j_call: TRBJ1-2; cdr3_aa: CASSIQGNGYTF; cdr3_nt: TGTGCCAGCAGCATACAGGGTAATGGCTACACCTTC
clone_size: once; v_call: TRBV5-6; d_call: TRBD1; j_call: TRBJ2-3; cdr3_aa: CASSFGQGTDTQYF; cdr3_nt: TGTGCCAGCAGCTTCGGACAGGGGACAGATACGCAGTATTTT
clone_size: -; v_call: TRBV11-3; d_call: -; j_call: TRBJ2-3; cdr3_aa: CASSKEGTSTDTQYF; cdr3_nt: TGTGCCAGCAGCAAAGAGGGGACTAGCACAGATACGCAGTATTTT
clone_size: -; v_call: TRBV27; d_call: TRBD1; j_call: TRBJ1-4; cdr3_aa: CASSYRGPGEKLFF; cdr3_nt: TGTGCCAGCAGTTACAGGGGGCCTGGTGAAAAACTGTTTTTT
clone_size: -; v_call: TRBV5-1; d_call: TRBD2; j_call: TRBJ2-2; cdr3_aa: CASSREGRELFF; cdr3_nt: TGCGCCAGCAGCCGGGAGGGCCGTGAGCTGTTTTTT
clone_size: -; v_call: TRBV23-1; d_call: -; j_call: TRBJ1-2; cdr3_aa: CASSLKRRGPYYGYTF; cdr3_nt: TGCGCCAGCTCCCTCAAGAGGAGGGGTCCCTACTATGGCTACACCTTC
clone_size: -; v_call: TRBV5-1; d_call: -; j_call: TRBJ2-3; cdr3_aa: CASSFGDTDTQYF; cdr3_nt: TGCGCCAGCAGCTTTGGGGACACAGATACGCAGTATTTT
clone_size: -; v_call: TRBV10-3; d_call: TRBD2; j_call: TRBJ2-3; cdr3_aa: CAISDVAGGSDTQYF; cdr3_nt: TGTGCCATCAGTGACGTAGCGGGGGGTTCAGATACGCAGTATTTT
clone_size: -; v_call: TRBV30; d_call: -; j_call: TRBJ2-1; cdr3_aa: CAWDRRERNEKFF; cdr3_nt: TGTGCCTGGGACCGACGGGAGCGCAATGAGAAGTTCTTC
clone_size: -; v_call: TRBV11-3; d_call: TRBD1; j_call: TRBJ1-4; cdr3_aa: CASSSRTGGGEKLFF; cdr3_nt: TGTGCCAGCAGCTCCAGGACAGGGGGTGGTGAAAAACTGTTTTTT
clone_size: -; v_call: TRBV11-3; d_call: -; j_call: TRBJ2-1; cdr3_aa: CASSPGPSYNEQFF; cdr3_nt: TGTGCCAGCAGCCCCGGACCCTCCTACAATGAGCAGTTCTTC
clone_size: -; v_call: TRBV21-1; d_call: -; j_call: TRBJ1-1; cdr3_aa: CASSKVQGRTEAFF; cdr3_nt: TGTGCCAGCAGCAAAGTTCAGGGGAGGACTGAAGCTTTCTTT
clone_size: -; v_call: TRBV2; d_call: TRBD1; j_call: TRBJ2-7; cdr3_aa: CASSANQIGGRNEQYF; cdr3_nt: TGTGCCAGCAGTGCTAATCAAATAGGGGGCAGGAACGAGCAGTACTTC
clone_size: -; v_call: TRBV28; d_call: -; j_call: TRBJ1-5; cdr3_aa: CASSAPGSNQPQHF; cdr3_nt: TGTGCCAGCAGTGCCCCCGGAAGCAATCAGCCCCAGCATTTT
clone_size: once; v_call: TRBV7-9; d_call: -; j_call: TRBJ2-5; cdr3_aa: CASSRGLGWEETQYF; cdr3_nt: TGTGCCAGCAGCAGAGGACTCGGGTGGGAGGAGACCCAGTACTTC
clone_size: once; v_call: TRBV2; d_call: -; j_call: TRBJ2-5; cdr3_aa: CASSGGGLETQYF; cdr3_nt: TGTGCCAGCAGCGGAGGGGGCCTGGAGACCCAGTACTTC
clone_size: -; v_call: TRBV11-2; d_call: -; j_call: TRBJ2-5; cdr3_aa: CASSRERGETQYF; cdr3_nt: TGTGCCAGCAGCAGGGAAAGGGGGGAGACCCAGTACTTC
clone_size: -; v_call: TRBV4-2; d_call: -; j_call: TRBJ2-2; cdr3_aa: CASSSTWDSGELFF; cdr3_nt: TGTGCCAGCAGCTCAACCTGGGATTCCGGGGAGCTGTTTTTT
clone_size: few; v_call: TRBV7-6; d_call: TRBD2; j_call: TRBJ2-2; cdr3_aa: CASSLAGDTGELFF; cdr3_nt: TGTGCCAGCAGCTTGGCGGGAGACACCGGGGAGCTGTTTTTT
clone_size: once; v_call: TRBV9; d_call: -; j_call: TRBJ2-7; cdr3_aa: CASGQSGNSYEQYF; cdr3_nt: TGTGCCAGCGGACAGAGCGGGAACTCCTACGAGCAGTACTTC
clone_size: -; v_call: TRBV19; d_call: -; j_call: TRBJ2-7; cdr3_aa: CASSLAPGGHSYEQYF; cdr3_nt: TGTGCCAGTAGTTTAGCCCCCGGGGGACACTCCTACGAGCAGTACTTC
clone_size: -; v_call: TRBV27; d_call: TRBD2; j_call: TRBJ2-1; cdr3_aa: CASSRSGSSYNEQFF; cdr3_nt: TGTGCCAGCAGCCGCAGCGGGAGCTCCTACAATGAGCAGTTCTTC
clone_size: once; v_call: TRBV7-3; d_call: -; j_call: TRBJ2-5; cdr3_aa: CASSLNSQAETQYF; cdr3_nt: TGTGCCAGCAGCTTGAACAGCCAGGCAGAGACCCAGTACTTC
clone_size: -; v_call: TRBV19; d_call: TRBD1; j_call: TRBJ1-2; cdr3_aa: CASSIDGRGGYGYTF; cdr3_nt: TGTGCCAGTAGTATAGACGGCAGGGGGGGCTATGGCTACACCTTC
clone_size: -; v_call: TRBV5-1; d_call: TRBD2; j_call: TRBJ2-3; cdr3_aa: CASSRGLAGGTDTQYF; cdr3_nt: TGCGCCAGCAGCCGGGGACTAGCGGGAGGAACAGATACGCAGTATTTT
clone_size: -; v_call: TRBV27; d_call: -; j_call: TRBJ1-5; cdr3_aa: CASSYQGKDQPQHF; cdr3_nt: TGTGCCAGCAGTTACCAGGGGAAGGATCAGCCCCAGCATTTT
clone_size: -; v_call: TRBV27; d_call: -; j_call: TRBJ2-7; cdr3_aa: CASRREVSYEQYF; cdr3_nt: TGTGCCAGCAGGCGGGAAGTCTCTTACGAGCAGTACTTC
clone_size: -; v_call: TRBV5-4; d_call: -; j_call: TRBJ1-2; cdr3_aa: CASSPETANYGYTF; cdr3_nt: TGTGCCAGCAGCCCGGAGACAGCTAACTATGGCTACACCTTC
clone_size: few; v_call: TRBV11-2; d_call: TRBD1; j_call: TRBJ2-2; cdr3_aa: CASSSATGGTGELFF; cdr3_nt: TGTGCCAGCAGCTCGGCGACAGGGGGCACCGGGGAGCTGTTTTTT
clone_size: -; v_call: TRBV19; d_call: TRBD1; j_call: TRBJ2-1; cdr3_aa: CASSIGWTGAEQFF; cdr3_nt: TGTGCCAGTAGTATAGGGTGGACAGGGGCTGAGCAGTTCTTC
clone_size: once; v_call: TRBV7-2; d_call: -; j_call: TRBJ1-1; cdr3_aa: CASSLYTGNTEAFF; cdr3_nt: TGTGCCAGCAGCTTATATACAGGGAACACTGAAGCTTTCTTT
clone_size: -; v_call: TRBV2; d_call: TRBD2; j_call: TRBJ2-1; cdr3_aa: CASSPGLLNNEQFF; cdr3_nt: TGTGCCAGCAGTCCGGGACTATTAAACAATGAGCAGTTCTTC
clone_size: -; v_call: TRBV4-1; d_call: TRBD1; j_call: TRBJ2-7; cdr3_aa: CASSQSDRGVRYEQYF; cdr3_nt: TGCGCCAGCAGCCAATCGGACAGGGGTGTGAGGTACGAGCAGTACTTC
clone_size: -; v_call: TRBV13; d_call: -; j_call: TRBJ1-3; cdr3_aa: CASSLGLGVLANTIYF; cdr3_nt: TGTGCCAGCAGCTTAGGCCTCGGGGTACTCGCAAACACCATATATTTT